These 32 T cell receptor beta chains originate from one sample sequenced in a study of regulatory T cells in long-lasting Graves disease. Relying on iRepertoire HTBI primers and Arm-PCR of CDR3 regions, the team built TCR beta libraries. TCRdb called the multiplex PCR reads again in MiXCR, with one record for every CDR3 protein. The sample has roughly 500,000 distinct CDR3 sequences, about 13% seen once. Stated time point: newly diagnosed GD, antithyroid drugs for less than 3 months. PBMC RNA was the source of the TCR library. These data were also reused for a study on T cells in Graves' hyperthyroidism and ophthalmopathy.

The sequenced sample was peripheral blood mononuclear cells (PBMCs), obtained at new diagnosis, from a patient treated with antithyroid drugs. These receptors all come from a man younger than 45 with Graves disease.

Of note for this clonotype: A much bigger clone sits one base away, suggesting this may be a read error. CDR3 bases: TGTGCCAGCATTAAGAACACCGGGGAGCTGTTTTTT. It codes for CASIKNTGELFF. This chain uses TRBV27 with TRBJ2-2, with D hard to call. The germline V gene encodes CDR1 MNHEY and CDR2 SMNVEV (reference sequence). V gave up 7 bases and J gave up 1 base, with 4 bases separating them. This CDR3 comprises 12 residues.

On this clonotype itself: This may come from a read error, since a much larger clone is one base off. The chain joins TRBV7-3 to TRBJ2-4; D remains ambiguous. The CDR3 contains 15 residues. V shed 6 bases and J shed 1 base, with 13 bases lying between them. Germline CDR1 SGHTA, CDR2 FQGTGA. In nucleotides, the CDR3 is TGTGCCAGCAGGTCTACTCCCCCGGCCAAAAACATTCAGTACTTC. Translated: CASRSTPPAKNIQYF.

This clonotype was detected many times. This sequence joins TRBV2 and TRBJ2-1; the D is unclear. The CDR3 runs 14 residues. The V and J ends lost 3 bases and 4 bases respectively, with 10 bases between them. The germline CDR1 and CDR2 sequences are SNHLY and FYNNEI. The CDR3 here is CASSEFREYNEQFF. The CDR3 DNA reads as TGTGCCAGCAGTGAGTTCAGAGAATACAATGAGCAGTTCTTC.

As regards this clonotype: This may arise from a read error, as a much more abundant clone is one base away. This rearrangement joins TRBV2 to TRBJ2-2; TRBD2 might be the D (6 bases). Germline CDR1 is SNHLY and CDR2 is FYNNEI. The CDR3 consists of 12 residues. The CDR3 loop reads CASSEAGRELSF. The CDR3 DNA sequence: TGTGCCAGCAGTGAAGCAGGCCGGGAGCTGTCTTTT. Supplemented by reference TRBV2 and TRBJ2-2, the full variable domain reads EPEVTQTPSHQVTQMGQEVILRCVPISNHLYFYWYRQILGQKVEFLVSFYNNEISEKSEIFDDQFSVERPDGSNFTLKIRSTKLEDSAMYFCASSEAGRELSFGEGSRLTVL.

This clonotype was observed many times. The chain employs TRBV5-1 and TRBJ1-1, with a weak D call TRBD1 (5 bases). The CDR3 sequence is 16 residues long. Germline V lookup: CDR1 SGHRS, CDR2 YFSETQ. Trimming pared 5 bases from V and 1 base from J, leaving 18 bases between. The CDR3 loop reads CASSPEPGPGNTEAFF. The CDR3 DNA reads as TGCGCCAGCAGTCCGGAACCGGGACCGGGGAACACTGAAGCTTTCTTT.

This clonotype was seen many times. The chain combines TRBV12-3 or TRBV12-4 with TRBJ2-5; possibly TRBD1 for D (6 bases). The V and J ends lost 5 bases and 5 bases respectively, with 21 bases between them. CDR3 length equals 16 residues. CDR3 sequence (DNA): TGTGCCAGCAGTCCAATTTCCTCAGGGGTCAAGGAGACCCAGTACTTC. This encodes CASSPISSGVKETQYF.

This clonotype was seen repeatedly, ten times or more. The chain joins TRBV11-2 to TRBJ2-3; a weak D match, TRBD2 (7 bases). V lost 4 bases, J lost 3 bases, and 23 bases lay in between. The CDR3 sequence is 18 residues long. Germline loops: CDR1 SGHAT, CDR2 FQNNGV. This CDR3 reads CASSSTRGGEWNTDTQYF. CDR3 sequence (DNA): TGTGCCAGCAGCTCTACAAGGGGGGGGGAGTGGAATACAGATACGCAGTATTTT. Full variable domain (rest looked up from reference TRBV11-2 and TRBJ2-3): EAGVAQSPRYKIIEKRQSVAFWCNPISGHATLYWYQQILGQGPKLLIQFQNNGVVDDSQLPKDRFSAERLKGVDSTLKIQPAKLEDSAVYLCASSSTRGGEWNTDTQYFGPGTRLTVL.

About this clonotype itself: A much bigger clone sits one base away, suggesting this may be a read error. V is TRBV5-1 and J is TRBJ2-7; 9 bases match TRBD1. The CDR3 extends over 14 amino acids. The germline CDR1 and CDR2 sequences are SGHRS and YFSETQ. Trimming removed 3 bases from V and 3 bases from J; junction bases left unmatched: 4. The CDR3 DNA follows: TGCGCCAGCAGCTCCGGGACAGGGATCTACGAGCAGTACTTC. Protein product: CASSSGTGIYEQYF.

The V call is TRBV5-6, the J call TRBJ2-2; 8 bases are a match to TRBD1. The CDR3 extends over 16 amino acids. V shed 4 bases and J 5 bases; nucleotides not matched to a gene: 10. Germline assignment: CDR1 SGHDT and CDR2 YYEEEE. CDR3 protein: CASSPPGQEITGELFF. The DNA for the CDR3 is TGTGCCAGCAGCCCACCGGGACAGGAGATAACCGGGGAGCTGTTTTTT.

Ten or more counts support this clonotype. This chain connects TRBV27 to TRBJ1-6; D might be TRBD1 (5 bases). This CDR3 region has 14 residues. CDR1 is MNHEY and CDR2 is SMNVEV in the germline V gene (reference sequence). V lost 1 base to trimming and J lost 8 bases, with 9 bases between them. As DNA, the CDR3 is TGTGCCAGCAGTTTATTATCGGGGGATTCACCCCTCCACTTT. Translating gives CASSLLSGDSPLHF.

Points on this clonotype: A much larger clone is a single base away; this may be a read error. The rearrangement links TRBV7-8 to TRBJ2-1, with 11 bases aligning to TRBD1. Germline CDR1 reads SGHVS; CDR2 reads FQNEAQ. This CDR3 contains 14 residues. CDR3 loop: CASSRWTGGDEQLF. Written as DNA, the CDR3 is TGTGCCAGCAGCCGGTGGACAGGGGGCGATGAGCAGCTCTTC.

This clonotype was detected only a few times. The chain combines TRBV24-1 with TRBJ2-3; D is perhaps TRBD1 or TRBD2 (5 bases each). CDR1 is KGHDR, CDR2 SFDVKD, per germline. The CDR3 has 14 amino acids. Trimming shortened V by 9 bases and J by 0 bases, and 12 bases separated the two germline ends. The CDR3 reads CATSGATSTDTQYF. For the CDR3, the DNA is TGTGCCACCTCCGGGGCCACTAGCACAGATACGCAGTATTTT.

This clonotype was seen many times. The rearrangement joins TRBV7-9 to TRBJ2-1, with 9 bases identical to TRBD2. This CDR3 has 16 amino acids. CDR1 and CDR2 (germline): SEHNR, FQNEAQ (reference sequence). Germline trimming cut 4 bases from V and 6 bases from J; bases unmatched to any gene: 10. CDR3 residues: CASSSKMRGRGNEQFF. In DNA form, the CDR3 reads TGTGCCAGCAGCTCAAAGATGCGCGGGAGGGGCAATGAGCAGTTCTTC.

In nucleotides, the CDR3 is TGCGCCAGCAGTGGACAGGGACAAAGCGGAGAGACCCAGTACTTC. It is translated as CASSGQGQSGETQYF. The chain links TRBV10-2 to TRBJ2-5; 7 bases fit TRBD1. In germline, CDR1 is WSHSY, CDR2 SAAADI. The CDR3 totals 15 residues. Trimming removed 4 bases from V and 4 bases from J; junction bases left unmatched: 9.

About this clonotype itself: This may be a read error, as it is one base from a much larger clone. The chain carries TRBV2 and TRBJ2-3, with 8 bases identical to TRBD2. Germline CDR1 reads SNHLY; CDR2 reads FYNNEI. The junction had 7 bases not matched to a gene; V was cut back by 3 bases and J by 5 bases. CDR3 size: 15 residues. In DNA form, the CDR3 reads TGTGCCAGCAGTGATAACGGGAGGGCTGAAGATACGCAGTATTTT. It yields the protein CASSDNGRAEDTQYF.

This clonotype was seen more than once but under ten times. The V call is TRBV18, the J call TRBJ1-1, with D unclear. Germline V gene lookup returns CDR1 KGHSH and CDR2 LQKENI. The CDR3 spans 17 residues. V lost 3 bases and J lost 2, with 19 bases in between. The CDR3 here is CASSPSGRVGINTEAFF. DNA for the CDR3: TGTGCCAGCTCACCTTCGGGAAGGGTGGGGATTAACACTGAAGCTTTCTTT.

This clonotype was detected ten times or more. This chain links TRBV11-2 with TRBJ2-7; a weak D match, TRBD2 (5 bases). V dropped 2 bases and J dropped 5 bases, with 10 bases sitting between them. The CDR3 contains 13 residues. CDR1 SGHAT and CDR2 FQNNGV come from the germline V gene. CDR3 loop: CASSLYLAHEQYF. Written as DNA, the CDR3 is TGTGCCAGCAGCTTATACCTAGCCCACGAGCAGTACTTC.

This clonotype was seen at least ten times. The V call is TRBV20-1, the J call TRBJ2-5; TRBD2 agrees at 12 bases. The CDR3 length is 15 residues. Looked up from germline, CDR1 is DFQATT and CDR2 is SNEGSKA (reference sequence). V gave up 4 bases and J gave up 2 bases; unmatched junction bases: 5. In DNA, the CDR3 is TGCAGTGCTATTGGACTAGCGGGGCTTCAAGAGACCCAGTACTTC. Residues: CSAIGLAGLQETQYF.

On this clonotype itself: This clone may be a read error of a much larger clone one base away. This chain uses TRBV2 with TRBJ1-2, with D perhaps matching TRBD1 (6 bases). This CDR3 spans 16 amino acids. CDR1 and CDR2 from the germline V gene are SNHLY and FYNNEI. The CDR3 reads CVRQREDSRPFYGYTF. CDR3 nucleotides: TGTGTCCGCCAGCGGGAGGACAGCCGCCCGTTTTATGGCTACACCTTC.

CDR3 sequence (DNA): TGTGCCAGCAGGGGCCAAACTTCGCAAGGTACGCAGTATTTT. It is translated as CASRGQTSQGTQYF. The chain uses TRBV2 and TRBJ2-3; D remains unclear. In germline, CDR1 is SNHLY, CDR2 FYNNEI. The V and J ends lost 6 bases and 8 bases respectively, with 18 bases between them. This CDR3 has 14 amino acids.

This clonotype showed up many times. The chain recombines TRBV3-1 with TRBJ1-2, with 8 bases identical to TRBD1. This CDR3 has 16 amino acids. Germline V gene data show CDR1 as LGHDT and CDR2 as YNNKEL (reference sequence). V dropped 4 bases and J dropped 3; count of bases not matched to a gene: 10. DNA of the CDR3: TGTGCCAGCAGCCTACGGACAGGGAGAGATGACTATGGCTACACCTTC. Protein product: CASSLRTGRDDYGYTF. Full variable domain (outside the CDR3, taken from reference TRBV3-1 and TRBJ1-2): DTAVSQTPKYLVTQMGNDKSIKCEQNLGHDTMYWYKQDSKKFLKIMFSYNNKELIINETVPNRFSPKSPDKAHLNLHINSLELGDSAVYFCASSLRTGRDDYGYTFGSGTRLTVV.

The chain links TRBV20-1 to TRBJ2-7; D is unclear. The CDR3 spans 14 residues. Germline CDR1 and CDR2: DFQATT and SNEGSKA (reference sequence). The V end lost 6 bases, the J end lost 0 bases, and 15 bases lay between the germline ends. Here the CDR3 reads CSALRTGSSYEQYF. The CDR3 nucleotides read TGCAGTGCCCTCAGGACGGGTTCCTCCTACGAGCAGTACTTC.

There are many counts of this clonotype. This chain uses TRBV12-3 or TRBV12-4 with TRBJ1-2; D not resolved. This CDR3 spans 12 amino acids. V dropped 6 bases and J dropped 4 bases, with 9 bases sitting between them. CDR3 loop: CASRGGRYGYTF. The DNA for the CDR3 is TGTGCCAGCAGGGGAGGACGCTATGGCTACACCTTC.

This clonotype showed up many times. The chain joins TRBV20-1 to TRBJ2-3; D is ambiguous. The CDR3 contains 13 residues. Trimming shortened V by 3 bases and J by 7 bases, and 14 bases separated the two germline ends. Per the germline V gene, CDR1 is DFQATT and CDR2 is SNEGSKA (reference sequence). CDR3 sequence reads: CSASAVSRHTQYF. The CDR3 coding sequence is TGCAGTGCTAGCGCCGTTAGTAGGCATACGCAGTATTTT.

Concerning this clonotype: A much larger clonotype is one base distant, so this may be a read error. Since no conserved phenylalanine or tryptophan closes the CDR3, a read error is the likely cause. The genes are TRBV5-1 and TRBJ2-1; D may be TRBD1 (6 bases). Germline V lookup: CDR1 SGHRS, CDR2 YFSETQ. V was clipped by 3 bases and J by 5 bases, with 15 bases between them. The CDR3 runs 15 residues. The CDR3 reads CASSYNPGHDNEQFL. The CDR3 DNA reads TGCGCCAGCAGCTACAACCCGGGACACGACAATGAGCAGTTCCTC.

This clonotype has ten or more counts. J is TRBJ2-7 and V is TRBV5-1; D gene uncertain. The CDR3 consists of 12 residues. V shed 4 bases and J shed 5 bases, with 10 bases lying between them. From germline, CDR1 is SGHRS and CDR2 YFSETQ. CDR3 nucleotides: TGCGCCAGCAGCCCCTCTCCCCACGAGCAGTACTTC. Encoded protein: CASSPSPHEQYF. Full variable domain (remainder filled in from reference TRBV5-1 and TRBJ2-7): KAGVTQTPRYLIKTRGQQVTLSCSPISGHRSVSWYQQTPGQGLQFLFEYFSETQRNKGNFPGRFSGRQFSNSRSEMNVSTLELGDSALYLCASSPSPHEQYFGPGTRLTVT.

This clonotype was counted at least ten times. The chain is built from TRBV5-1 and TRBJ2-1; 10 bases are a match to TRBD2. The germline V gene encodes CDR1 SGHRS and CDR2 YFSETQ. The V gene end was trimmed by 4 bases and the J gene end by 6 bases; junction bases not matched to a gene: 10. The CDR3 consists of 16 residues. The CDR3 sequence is CASSTRAGGPSNEQFF. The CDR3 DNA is TGCGCCAGCAGCACCAGAGCGGGAGGGCCTTCCAATGAGCAGTTCTTC.

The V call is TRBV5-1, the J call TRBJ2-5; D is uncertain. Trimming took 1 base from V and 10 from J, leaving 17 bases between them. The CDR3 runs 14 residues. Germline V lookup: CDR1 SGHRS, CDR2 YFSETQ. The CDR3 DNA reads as TGCGCCAGCAGCTTGTATCCTACCCTCGAAAACCAGTACTTC. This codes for CASSLYPTLENQYF.

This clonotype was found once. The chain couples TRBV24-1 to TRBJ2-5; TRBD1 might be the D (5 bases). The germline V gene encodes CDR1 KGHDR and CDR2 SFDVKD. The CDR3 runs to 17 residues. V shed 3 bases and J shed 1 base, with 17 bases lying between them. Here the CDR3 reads CATSDPGPQDPQETQYF. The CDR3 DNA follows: TGTGCCACCAGTGATCCCGGGCCACAGGACCCCCAAGAGACCCAGTACTTC.

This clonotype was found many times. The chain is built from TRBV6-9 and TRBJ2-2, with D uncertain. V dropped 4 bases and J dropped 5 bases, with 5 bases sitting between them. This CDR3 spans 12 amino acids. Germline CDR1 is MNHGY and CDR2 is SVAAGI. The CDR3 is CASSSQTGELFF. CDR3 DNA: TGTGCCAGCAGTTCCCAGACCGGGGAGCTGTTTTTT.

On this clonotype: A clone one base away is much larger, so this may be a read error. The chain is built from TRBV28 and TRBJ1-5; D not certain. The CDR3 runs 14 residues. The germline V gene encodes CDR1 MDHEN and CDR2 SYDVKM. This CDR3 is CAGSFRALNQPQHF. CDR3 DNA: TGTGCCGGCAGTTTTCGGGCCCTCAATCAGCCCCAGCATTTT.

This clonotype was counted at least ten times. CDR3 sequence reads: CASSPSLAGNYTF. The CDR3 coding sequence is TGTGCCAGCTCACCAAGCTTGGCGGGAAACTACACCTTC. The genes are TRBV18 and TRBJ1-2; D is unclear. CDR1 is KGHSH, CDR2 LQKENI, per germline. V gave up 2 bases and J gave up 10 bases, with 14 bases separating them. CDR3 length: 13 amino acids. Complete variable domain (other parts from reference TRBV18 and TRBJ1-2): NAGVMQNPRHLVRRRGQEARLRCSPMKGHSHVYWYRQLPEEGLKFMVYLQKENIIDESGMPKERFSAEFPKEGPSILRIQQVVRGDSAAYFCASSPSLAGNYTFGSGTRLTVV.